This T cell receptor beta chain was documented in a study of blood T cells in healthy people across ages. Primed by a sample-barcoded 5' primer and a J-beta primer mix, a second PCR proceeded for about 6 to 12 cycles. Every cDNA was tagged by a template-switch adaptor with 12 random nucleotides. TCRdb processed the 5' RACE reads anew with MiXCR; each CDR3 protein has one entry. The repertoire has approximately 600,000 distinct CDR3 sequences, roughly three fifths of them found once; the top ten carry around 37%. Trimming removed 0 bases from V and 7 bases from J, with 5 bases in between. The CDR3 consists of 12 residues. Germline V gives CDR1 SGDLS, CDR2 YYNGEE.

The chain links TRBV9 to TRBJ2-1; D not resolved. This clonotype originated in a man between 60 and 75 years old in good health. The sample consisted of blood. The CDR3 protein is CASSVGENEQFF. The CDR3 region has the DNA TGTGCCAGCAGCGTAGGAGAAAATGAGCAGTTCTTC.